This T cell receptor (beta chain) was identified in a study of early stage breast cancer tumors. Study background: The ER+/PR+/HER2- tumors included fewer than ten ductal and a few lobular carcinomas. Broader study findings: Enriched TCRB sequences shared across patients were mostly commonly generated sequences. Compared with adjacent normal breast tissue, tumors showed 2 to 2.5-fold greater T cell density and higher clonality.

In the case of this clone: Its antigen is not known.

With 5 bases clipped from V and 3 bases from J, the junction kept 10 bases outside the gene matches. Germline values: CDR1 MNHNY, CDR2 SVGAGI (reference sequence). The CDR3 has 16 amino acids. Assay: immunoSEQ multiplex PCR; the TCRdb copy retains only in-frame clones and omits some. The sample has tens of thousands of clones, 85% to 95% seen once. The sequencing input was blood. The TCR was taken from a person aged 65 to 85 with breast cancer. The V call is TRBV6-6, the J call TRBJ1-5; TRBD1 aligns across 7 bases. This CDR3 is CASSPPRQGFNQPQHF. The CDR3 DNA is TGTGCCAGCAGTCCGCCGCGACAGGGCTTCAATCAGCCCCAGCATTTT.